Presented here are 7 T cell receptor beta chains from one specimen sequenced in a study of blood T cells in healthy people across ages. With a J-beta primer mix and a sample-barcoded 5' primer, a second PCR ran about 7 to 12 cycles. TCRdb processed the 5' RACE reads anew with MiXCR; each CDR3 protein has one entry. In the table there are approximately 1.5 million distinct CDR3 sequences, approximately 43% of which are singletons. The material sequenced was blood. The receptor source for this set is a woman aged 18-30 years in good health.

V and J are TRBV28 and TRBJ2-7; D ambiguous. The J call is in doubt because the DNA end fits TRBJ2-4 better. CDR1 and CDR2 from the germline V gene are MDHEN and SYDVKM. CDR3 length: 14 residues. Written as DNA, the CDR3 is TGTGCCAGCAGTTTAAGGTGGAGCCTGTTCATTCAGTACTTC. Amino acids: CASSLRWSLFIQYF.

The chain employs TRBV15 and TRBJ2-3; a weak D match, TRBD1 (5 bases). V lost 6 bases and J 2 bases, leaving 15 bases between the germline ends. The CDR3 has 15 residues. CDR1 and CDR2 from the germline V gene are LNHNV and YYDKDF (reference sequence). CDR3 nucleotide sequence: TGTGCCACCAGGAAGGGGATACAGCCCACAGATACGCAGTATTTT. Residues: CATRKGIQPTDTQYF.

This clonotype was picked up one time. The rearrangement joins TRBV9 to TRBJ1-5; no firm D call. Trimming took off 0 bases at V and 9 bases at J, with 10 bases between the two ends. This CDR3 is built from 13 residues. Germline CDR1 reads SGDLS; CDR2 reads YYNGEE. CDR3 DNA sequence: TGTGCCAGCAGCGTAGATCTCACTGGGCCCCAGCATTTT. Amino acids: CASSVDLTGPQHF.

A word on this clonotype: One end of the junction varies from germline; a read error may be responsible. The chain employs TRBV4-2 and TRBJ2-1; 7 bases agree with TRBD2. CDR3 length: 14 amino acids. Germline CDR1 is LGHNA and CDR2 is YNFKEQ. The CDR3 reads CASNQAGNYNEQFF. The CDR3 DNA reads TGTGCCAGCAACCAAGCGGGGAACTACAATGAGCAGTTCTTC.

V is TRBV9 and J is TRBJ1-2, with 7 positions matching TRBD1. V was clipped by 3 bases and J by 0 bases; unmatched bases: 2. Germline V lookup: CDR1 SGDLS, CDR2 YYNGEE. The CDR3 runs 14 residues. CDR3 sequence (DNA): TGTGCCAGCAGCGAGGGACAGACTAACTATGGCTACACCTTC. Its protein product is CASSEGQTNYGYTF.

This clonotype has a handful of counts. The chain combines TRBV20-1 with TRBJ1-2; 10 bases are shared with TRBD1. The V and J ends lost 6 bases and 4 bases, in that order; junction bases with no gene match: 5. The germline V gene has CDR1 DFQATT and CDR2 SNEGSKA (reference sequence). The CDR3 loop spans 13 amino acids. CDR3 sequence reads: CSAPDRGVYGYTF. DNA for the CDR3: TGCAGTGCCCCGGACAGGGGGGTCTATGGCTACACCTTC.

Here the CDR3 reads CASSFGQNFETQYF. The CDR3 DNA reads as TGTGCCAGCAGTTTTGGACAGAACTTTGAGACCCAGTACTTC. The chain carries TRBV28 and TRBJ2-5, with D perhaps matching TRBD1 (6 bases). The CDR3 spans 14 residues. Germline V lookup: CDR1 MDHEN, CDR2 SYDVKM. Deletions cut 3 bases from V and 5 bases from J, with 13 bases between.